This T cell receptor beta chain was sequenced in a study of T cell responses to AZD1222 COVID-19 vaccine. Whole-study findings and limits: No repertoire was sampled before or during the peak T cell response, only after it. CD4 TCRs associated with vaccination spanned spike, dominating at 160-218 and 743-854. Donors in the cohort were predominantly white British and more often female, and clonal diversity was possibly underestimated.

Notes on this clone: Its specificity is unknown.

This CDR3 has 13 amino acids. Trimming took 10 bases from V and 8 from J; bases not matched to a gene: 9. Using immunoSEQ multiplex PCR, the repertoire was profiled, and TCRdb retains in-frame clones only, with some absent. The sample lists around 100,000 clones, approximately 89% occurring once. The TCR comes from an adult who received the MenACWY meningococcal vaccine as a control. This sample comprised peripheral blood, obtained 28 days after the second dose of the MenACWY control vaccine. The chain combines TRBV5-3 with TRBJ1-4; TRBD1 agrees at 9 bases. TRBV5-3 is noted as an ORF with a role that remains uncertain. CDR3 sequence reads: CARRTGVGEKLFF. The CDR3 region has the DNA TGTGCCCGCCGGACAGGGGTAGGGGAAAAACTGTTTTTT.